In its sample, the clone carrying this T cell receptor (beta chain) was seen once. Its antigen is still unknown. V was clipped by 3 bases and J by 5 bases; unmatched bases: 6. Germline V lookup: CDR1 SGHAT, CDR2 FQNNGV. The CDR3 is 14 amino acids. The data are from a study of cytomegalovirus exposure and HLA in healthy donors. 60 Vbeta and 13 Jbeta primers were used in PCR. Assay used: immunoSEQ multiplex PCR; TCRdb lists only in-frame clones, some missing. The repertoire has around 150,000 clones, 60% to 85% of them found once; the top ten carry approximately 4%. Study-wide results and caveats: Previous analysis showed most TCR beta V segments were productive about 87% or about 30% of the time. Researchers reported from a later analysis that most CMV-associated TCR beta chains appeared HLA-restricted. In a later analysis, approximately 18,000 TCR beta sequences were associated with HLA alleles at 0.05 false discovery rate.

The rearrangement links TRBV11-2 to TRBJ2-5; 7 bases are a match to TRBD2. The source of this sequence is a man aged 18 to 30 in good health and CMV-seronegative. Sample: PBMCs. The CDR3 loop reads CASSLSQGGETQYF. The DNA of the CDR3 is TGTGCCAGCAGCTTGAGCCAGGGAGGGGAGACCCAGTACTTC.